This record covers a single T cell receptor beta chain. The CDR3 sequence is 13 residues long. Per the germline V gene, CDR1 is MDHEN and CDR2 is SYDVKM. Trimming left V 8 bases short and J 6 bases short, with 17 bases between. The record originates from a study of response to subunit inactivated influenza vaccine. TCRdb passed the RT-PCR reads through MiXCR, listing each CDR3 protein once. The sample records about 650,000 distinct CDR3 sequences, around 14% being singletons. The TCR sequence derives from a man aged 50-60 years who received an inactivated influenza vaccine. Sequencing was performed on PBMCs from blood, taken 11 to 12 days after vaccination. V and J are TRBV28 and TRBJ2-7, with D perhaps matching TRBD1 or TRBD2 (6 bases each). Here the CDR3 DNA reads TGTGCCAGCTACGGGGGCGACGTGGGCGAGCAGTACTTC. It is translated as CASYGGDVGEQYF.